The subject of this entry is one T cell receptor beta chain. Other DNA sequences in this specimen translate into the identical CDR3. These data originate in a study of shared clonotypes between healthy human individuals. Within Nashville, Tennessee resided all donors, each a Caucasian adult. Genomic DNA of unsorted samples came from about 100 million PBMCs. Unsorted PBMC DNA was run through sequencing on ten immunoSEQ deep assay plates. In the original workflow: Because ImmunoSEQ provided only junction sequences with no quality scores, the filtering differed. The protocol was immunoSEQ multiplex PCR, while the TCRdb copy is restricted to in-frame clones and leaves out a portion. That table is the source of V, J and clone size, and D and trimming were worked out from the DNA. The sample includes some 530,000 clones, about 85% seen only once; the top ten take over 9.5%. Trimming took off 3 bases at V and 3 bases at J, with 6 bases between the two ends. This CDR3 comprises 12 residues. The germline gives CDR1 MDHEN, CDR2 SYDVKM.

The receptor was isolated from a woman in her forties in good health. Some clones in this sample may be carry-over from other donors' samples. The chain links TRBV28 to TRBJ2-7; D is unclear. What was sequenced was PBMCs. The DNA for the CDR3 is TGTGCCAGCAGTTTGGGTAGCTACGAGCAGTACTTC. Protein: CASSLGSYEQYF.